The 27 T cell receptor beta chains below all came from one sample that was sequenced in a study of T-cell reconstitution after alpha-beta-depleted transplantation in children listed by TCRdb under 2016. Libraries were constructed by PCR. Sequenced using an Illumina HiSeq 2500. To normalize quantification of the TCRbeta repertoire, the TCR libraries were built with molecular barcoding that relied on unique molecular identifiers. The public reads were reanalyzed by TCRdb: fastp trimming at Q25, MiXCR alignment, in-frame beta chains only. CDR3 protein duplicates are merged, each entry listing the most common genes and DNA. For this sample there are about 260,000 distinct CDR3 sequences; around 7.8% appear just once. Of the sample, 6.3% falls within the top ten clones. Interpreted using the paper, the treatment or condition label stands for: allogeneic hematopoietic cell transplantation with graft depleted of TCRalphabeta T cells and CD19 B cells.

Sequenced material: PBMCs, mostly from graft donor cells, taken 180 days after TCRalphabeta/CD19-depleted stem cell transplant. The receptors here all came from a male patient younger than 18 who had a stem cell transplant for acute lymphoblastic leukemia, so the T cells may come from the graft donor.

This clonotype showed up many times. CDR3 DNA: TGTGCCAGCAGTAGGATGAACACTGAAGCTTTCTTT. This codes for CASSRMNTEAFF. The rearrangement joins TRBV27 to TRBJ1-1; D unclear. The V end lost 5 bases, the J end lost 0 bases, and 4 bases lay between the germline ends. The CDR3 consists of 12 residues. The V gene's germline CDR1 is MNHEY and CDR2 SMNVEV (reference sequence).

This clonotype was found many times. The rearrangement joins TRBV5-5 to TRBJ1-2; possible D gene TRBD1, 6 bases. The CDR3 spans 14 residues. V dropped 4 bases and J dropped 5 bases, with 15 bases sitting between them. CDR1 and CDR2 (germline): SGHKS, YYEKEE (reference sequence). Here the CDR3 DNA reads TGTGCCAGCAGCAGGTGGCAGAGGGGGTATGGCTACACCTTC. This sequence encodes CASSRWQRGYGYTF.

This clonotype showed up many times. Here the CDR3 reads CASSPGQSENSPLHF. CDR3 bases: TGTGCCAGCAGCCCGGGACAGAGCGAAAATTCACCCCTCCACTTT. The chain recombines TRBV5-4 with TRBJ1-6, with TRBD1 identical over 7 bases. The CDR3 contains 15 residues. Per the germline V gene, CDR1 is SGHNT and CDR2 is YYREEE (reference sequence). Trimming took 4 bases from V and 7 from J; bases not matched to a gene: 8.

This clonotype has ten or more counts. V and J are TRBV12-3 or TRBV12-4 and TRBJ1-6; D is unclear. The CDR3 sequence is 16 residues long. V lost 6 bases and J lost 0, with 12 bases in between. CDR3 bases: TGTGCCAGCAGCCCATCCCTTTTCTCCTATAATTCACCCCTCCACTTT. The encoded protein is CASSPSLFSYNSPLHF.

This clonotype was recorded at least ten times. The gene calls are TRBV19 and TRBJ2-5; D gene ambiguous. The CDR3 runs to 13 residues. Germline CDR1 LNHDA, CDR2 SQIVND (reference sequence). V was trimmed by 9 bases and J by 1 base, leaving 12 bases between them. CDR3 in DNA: TGTGCCAGGGCGAGGTCAGGCCAAGAGACCCAGTACTTC. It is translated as CARARSGQETQYF.

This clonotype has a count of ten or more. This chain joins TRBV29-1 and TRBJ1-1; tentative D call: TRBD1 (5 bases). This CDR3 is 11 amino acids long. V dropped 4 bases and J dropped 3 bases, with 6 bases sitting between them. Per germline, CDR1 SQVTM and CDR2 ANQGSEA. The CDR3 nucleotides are TGCAGCGTTGGGGGGGACACTGAAGCTTTCTTT. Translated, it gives CSVGGDTEAFF.

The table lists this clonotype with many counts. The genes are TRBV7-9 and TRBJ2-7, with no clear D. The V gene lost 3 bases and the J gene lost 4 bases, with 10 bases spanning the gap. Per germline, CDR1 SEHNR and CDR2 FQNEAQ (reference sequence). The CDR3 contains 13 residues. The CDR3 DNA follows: TGTGCCAGCAGCTTCCCGGTGGGTTACGAGCAGTACTTC. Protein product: CASSFPVGYEQYF.

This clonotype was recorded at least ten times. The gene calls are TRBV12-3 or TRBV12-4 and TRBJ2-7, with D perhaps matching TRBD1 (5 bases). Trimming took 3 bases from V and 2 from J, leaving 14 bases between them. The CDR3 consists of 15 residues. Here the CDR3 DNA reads TGTGCCAGCAGTTTCCGTAGGGGAACCCCCTACGAGCAGTACTTC. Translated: CASSFRRGTPYEQYF.

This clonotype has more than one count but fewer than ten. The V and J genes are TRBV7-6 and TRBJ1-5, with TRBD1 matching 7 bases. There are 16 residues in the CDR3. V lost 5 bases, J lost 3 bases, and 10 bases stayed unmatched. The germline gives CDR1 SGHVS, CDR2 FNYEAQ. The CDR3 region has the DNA TGTGCCAGCAGCAAACAGGGGCGAGACCTCAATCAGCCCCAGCATTTT. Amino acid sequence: CASSKQGRDLNQPQHF.

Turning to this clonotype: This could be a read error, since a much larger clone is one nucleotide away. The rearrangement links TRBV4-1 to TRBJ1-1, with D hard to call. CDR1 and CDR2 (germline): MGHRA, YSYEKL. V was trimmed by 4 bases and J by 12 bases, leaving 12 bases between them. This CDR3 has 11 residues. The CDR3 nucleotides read TGCGCCAGCAGCCTAGATCGAGTAACTTTCTTT. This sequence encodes CASSLDRVTFF.

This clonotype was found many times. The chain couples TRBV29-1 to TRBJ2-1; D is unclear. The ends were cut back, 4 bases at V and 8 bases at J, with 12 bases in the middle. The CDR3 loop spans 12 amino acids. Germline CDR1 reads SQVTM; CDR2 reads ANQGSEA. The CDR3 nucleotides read TGCAGCGTTGTCTCCAGATTAGATGAGCAGTTCTTC. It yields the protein CSVVSRLDEQFF.

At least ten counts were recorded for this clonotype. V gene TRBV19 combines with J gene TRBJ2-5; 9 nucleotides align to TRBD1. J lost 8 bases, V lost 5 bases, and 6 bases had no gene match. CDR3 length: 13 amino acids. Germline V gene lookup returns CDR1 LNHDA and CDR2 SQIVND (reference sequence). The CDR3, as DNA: TGTGCCAGTAGTGTCCCGGGACAGGGAACCCAGTACTTC. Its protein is CASSVPGQGTQYF.

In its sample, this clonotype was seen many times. The CDR3 loop reads CASSLAPLNEQFF. Written as DNA, the CDR3 is TGTGCCAGCAGCTTAGCCCCGCTCAATGAGCAGTTCTTC. The rearrangement uses TRBV5-4 and TRBJ2-1; D gene ambiguous. Germline CDR1 reads SGHNT; CDR2 reads YYREEE (reference sequence). The V end lost 2 bases, the J end lost 6 bases, and 9 bases lay between the germline ends. The length of the CDR3 is 13 residues.

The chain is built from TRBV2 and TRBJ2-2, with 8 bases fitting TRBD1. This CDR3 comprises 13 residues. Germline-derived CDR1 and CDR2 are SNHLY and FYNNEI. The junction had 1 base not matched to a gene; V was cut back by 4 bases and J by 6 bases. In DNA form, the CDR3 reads TGTGCCAGCAGTGTGACAGGGGCCGGGGAGCTGTTTTTT. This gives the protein CASSVTGAGELFF.

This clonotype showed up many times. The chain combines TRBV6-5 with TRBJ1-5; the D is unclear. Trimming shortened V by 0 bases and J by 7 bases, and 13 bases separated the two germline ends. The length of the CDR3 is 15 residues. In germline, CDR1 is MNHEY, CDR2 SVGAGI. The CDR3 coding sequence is TGTGCCAGCAGTTACTCTGCCAGCCTGGGGCAGCCCCAGCATTTT. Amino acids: CASSYSASLGQPQHF.

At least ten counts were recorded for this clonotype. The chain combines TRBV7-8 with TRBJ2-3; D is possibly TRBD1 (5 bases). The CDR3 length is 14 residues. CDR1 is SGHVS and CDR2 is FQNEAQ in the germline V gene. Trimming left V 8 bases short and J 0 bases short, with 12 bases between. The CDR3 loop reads CASERTSSTDTQYF. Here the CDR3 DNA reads TGTGCCAGCGAACGGACATCTAGCACAGATACGCAGTATTTT.

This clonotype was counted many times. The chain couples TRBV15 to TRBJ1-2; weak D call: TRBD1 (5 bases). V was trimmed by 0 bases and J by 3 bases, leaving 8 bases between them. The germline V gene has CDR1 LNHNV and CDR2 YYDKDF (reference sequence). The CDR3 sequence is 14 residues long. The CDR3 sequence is CATSRDQGYYGYTF. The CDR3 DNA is TGTGCCACCAGCAGAGATCAGGGATACTATGGCTACACCTTC.

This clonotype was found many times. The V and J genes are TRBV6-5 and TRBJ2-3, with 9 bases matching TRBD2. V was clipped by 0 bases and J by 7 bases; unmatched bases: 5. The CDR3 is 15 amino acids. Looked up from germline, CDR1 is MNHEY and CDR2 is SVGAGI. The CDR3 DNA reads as TGTGCCAGCAGTTACTCTAGCGGGAGAGGGCATACGCAGTATTTT. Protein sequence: CASSYSSGRGHTQYF.

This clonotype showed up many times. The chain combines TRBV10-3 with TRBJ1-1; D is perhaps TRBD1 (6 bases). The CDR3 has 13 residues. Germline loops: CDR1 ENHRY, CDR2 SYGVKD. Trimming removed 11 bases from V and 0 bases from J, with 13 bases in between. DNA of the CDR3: TGTGCCGGCCGACAGGCTTTGAACACTGAAGCTTTCTTT. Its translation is CAGRQALNTEAFF.

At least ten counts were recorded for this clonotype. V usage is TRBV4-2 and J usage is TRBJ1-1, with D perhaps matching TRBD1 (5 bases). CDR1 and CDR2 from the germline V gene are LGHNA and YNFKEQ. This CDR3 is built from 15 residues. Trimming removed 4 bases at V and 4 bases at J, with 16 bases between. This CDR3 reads CASSPDGGKGTEAFF. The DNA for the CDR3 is TGTGCCAGCAGCCCCGACGGGGGGAAGGGCACTGAAGCTTTCTTT.

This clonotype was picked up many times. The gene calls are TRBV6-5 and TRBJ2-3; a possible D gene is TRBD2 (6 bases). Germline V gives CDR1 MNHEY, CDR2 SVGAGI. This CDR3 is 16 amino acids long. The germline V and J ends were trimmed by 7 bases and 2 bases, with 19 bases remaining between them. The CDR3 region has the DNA TGTGCCAGCATACCTCAGCCGGGACTTTTCACAGATACGCAGTATTTT. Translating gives CASIPQPGLFTDTQYF.

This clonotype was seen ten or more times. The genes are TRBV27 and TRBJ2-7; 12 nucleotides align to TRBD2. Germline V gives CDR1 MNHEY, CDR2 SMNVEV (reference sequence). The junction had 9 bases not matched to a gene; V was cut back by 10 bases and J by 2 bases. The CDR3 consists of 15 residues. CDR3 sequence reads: CATRLTSGRPYEQYF. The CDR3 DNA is TGTGCCACCCGGTTGACTAGCGGGAGACCCTACGAGCAGTACTTC.

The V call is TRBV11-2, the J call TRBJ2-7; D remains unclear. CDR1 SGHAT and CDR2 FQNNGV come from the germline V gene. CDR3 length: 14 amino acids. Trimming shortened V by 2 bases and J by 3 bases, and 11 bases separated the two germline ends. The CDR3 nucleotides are TGTGCCAGCAGCTTACTAGGTCGAAACTACGAGCAGTACTTC. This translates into CASSLLGRNYEQYF. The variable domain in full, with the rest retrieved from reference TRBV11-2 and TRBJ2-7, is EAGVAQSPRYKIIEKRQSVAFWCNPISGHATLYWYQQILGQGPKLLIQFQNNGVVDDSQLPKDRFSAERLKGVDSTLKIQPAKLEDSAVYLCASSLLGRNYEQYFGPGTRLTVT.

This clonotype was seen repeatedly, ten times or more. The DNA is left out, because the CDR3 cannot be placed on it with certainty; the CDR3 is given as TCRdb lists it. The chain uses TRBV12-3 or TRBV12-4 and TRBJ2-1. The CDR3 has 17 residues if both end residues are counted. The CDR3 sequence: CASSSATAFWSYNEQFF.

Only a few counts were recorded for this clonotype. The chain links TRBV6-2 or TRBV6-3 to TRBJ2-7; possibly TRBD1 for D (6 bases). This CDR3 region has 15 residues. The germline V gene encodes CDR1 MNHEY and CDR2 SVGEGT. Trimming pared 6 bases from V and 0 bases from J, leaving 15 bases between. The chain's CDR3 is CASSVSRQASYEQYF. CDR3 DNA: TGTGCCAGCAGCGTTTCGAGACAGGCCTCCTACGAGCAGTACTTC.

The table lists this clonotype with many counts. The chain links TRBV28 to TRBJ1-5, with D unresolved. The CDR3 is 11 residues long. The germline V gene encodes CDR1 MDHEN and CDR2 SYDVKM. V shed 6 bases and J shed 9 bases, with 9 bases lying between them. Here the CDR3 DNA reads TGTGCCAGCAGAAACCGGTCGCCCCAGCATTTT. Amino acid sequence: CASRNRSPQHF.

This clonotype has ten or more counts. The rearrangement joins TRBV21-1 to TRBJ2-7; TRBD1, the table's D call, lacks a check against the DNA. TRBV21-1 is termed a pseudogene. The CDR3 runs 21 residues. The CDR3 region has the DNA TGTGCCAGCAGCAAAGCGCGGCAGGTGAGACGTCGGGGGTTAAGCTCCTACGAGCAGTACTTC. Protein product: CASSKARQVRRRGLSSYEQYF.